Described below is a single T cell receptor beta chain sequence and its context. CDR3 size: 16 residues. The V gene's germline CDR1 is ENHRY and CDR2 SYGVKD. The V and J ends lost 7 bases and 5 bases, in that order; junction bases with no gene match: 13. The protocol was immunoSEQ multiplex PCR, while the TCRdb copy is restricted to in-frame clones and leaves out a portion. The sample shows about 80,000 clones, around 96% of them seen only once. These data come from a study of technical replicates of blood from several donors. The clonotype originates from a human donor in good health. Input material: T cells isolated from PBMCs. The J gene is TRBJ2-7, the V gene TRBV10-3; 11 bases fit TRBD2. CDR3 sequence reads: CAITSLAGGFDNEQYF. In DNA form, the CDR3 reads TGTGCCATCACAAGCTTAGCGGGAGGGTTCGATAACGAGCAGTACTTC.